Listed below are T cell receptor beta chains from one sample, sequenced in a study of blood T cell repertoires in COVID-19. Only in-frame clones appear in the TCRdb table, and some are missing; sequencing was by immunoSEQ multiplex PCR. The sample records around 300,000 clones, approximately 85% being singletons. What was sequenced was peripheral blood. The receptors stem from a woman aged 70-85 years with acute or convalescent COVID-19. Each CDR3 is given with its conserved first and last residue. Fields, in order: clone size, D gene, J gene, V gene, CDR3 DNA, CDR3 protein. The D gene is left open where the match is weak. Size tells how often a clone was seen (once, few, many) or the class of an expanded clone, and some rows leave it out.

size: NA; D: NA; J: TRBJ2-7; V: TRBV6-5; DNA: TGTGCCACTTCCCAGGGGTACGAGCAGTACTTC; CDR3: CATSQGYEQYF
size: NA; D: NA; J: TRBJ1-3; V: TRBV12-3/TRBV12-4; DNA: TGTGCCAGCAGCCTCCCCGGAAACACCATATATTTT; CDR3: CASSLPGNTIYF
size: NA; D: NA; J: TRBJ1-1; V: TRBV5-1; DNA: TGCGCCAGCAGCCCTGGGGGCCCCGGCGGTGAAGCTTTCTTT; CDR3: CASSPGGPGGEAFF
size: NA; D: NA; J: TRBJ2-5; V: TRBV18; DNA: TGTGCCAGCTCGCAGAAACAAGAGACCCAGTACTTC; CDR3: CASSQKQETQYF
size: NA; D: NA; J: TRBJ1-4; V: TRBV5-1; DNA: TGCGCCAGCAGCTCGGGCCACGCAGGGCGCAATGAAAAACTGTTTTTT; CDR3: CASSSGHAGRNEKLFF
size: NA; D: TRBD1; J: TRBJ1-6; V: TRBV3-1/TRBV3-2; DNA: TGTGCCAGCAGCCAAGTCGGACAGGGGAATTCACCCCTCCACTTT; CDR3: CASSQVGQGNSPLHF
size: NA; D: NA; J: TRBJ1-1; V: TRBV6-5; DNA: TGTGCCAGCAGGTACACACCCACTGAAGCTTTCTTT; CDR3: CASRYTPTEAFF
size: few; D: NA; J: TRBJ2-7; V: TRBV3-1/TRBV3-2; DNA: TGTGCCAGCAGACTCACCGGGACTTTAGAGGGCGAGCAGTACTTC; CDR3: CASRLTGTLEGEQYF
size: NA; D: TRBD1; J: TRBJ2-7; V: TRBV6-5; DNA: TGTGCCAACAGTTCCGGGACAGGGGGCCCCTACGAGCAGTACTTC; CDR3: CANSSGTGGPYEQYF
size: NA; D: NA; J: TRBJ1-5; V: TRBV28; DNA: TGTGCCAGCAGTACGGATCAGCCCCAGCATTTT; CDR3: CASSTDQPQHF
size: once; D: TRBD1; J: TRBJ1-2; V: TRBV19; DNA: TGTGCCAGTGGCGTGGGGACAGGTCGCTATGGCTACACCTTC; CDR3: CASGVGTGRYGYTF
size: NA; D: NA; J: TRBJ1-4; V: TRBV18; DNA: TGTGCCAGCTCACCAAGGACAGCCGTCGGTGAAAAACTGTTTTTT; CDR3: CASSPRTAVGEKLFF
size: NA; D: TRBD1; J: TRBJ1-4; V: TRBV3-1/TRBV3-2; DNA: TGTGCCAGCAACGACAGGGGGAGGGCTAATGAAAAACTGTTTTTT; CDR3: CASNDRGRANEKLFF
size: NA; D: NA; J: TRBJ1-2; V: TRBV7-2; DNA: TGTGCCAGCAGCCCTTTCGCGCAGGGGATTAACTATGGCTACACCTTC; CDR3: CASSPFAQGINYGYTF
size: NA; D: TRBD1; J: TRBJ1-2; V: TRBV2; DNA: TGTGCCACCGGACAGGGAAGGGACTATGGCTACACCTTC; CDR3: CATGQGRDYGYTF
size: NA; D: NA; J: TRBJ1-5; V: TRBV27; DNA: TGTGCCAGCAGTTCAAGCCTAGGAAGCAATCAGCCCCAGCATTTT; CDR3: CASSSSLGSNQPQHF
size: NA; D: NA; J: TRBJ1-2; V: TRBV6-5; DNA: TGTGCCAGCAGTTACTCGAACGGCCCAGGGAAGTTCTACACCTTC; CDR3: CASSYSNGPGKFYTF
size: NA; D: TRBD1; J: TRBJ1-5; V: TRBV30; DNA: TGTGCCTGGAGTAGGGACAGGGGGTATCAGCCCCAGCATTTT; CDR3: CAWSRDRGYQPQHF
size: NA; D: TRBD1; J: TRBJ1-5; V: TRBV5-6; DNA: TGTGCCAGCAGCCGACGGACAGGGCTGGCGCCCCAGCATTTT; CDR3: CASSRRTGLAPQHF
size: NA; D: NA; J: TRBJ1-1; V: TRBV5-3; DNA: TGTGCCAGAAGCACATCCGGCGGTTCTATGAACACTGAAGCTTTCTTT; CDR3: CARSTSGGSMNTEAFF
size: NA; D: NA; J: TRBJ2-7; V: TRBV7-2; DNA: TGTGCCAGCAGCTCGAGGGGGACCTCCTACGAGCAGTACTTC; CDR3: CASSSRGTSYEQYF
size: NA; D: TRBD1; J: TRBJ1-1; V: TRBV2; DNA: TGTGCCAGCAGAAGAACCGCCGGGACAGGGGGCACTGAAGCTTTCTTT; CDR3: CASRRTAGTGGTEAFF
size: few; D: TRBD2; J: TRBJ2-7; V: TRBV10-1; DNA: TGCGCCAGCAGTATAGGGACTAGCGTCGACGAGCAGTACTTC; CDR3: CASSIGTSVDEQYF
size: few; D: NA; J: TRBJ1-1; V: TRBV2; DNA: TGTGCCAGCAGGCTCAGGGGGAACACTGAAGCTTTCTTT; CDR3: CASRLRGNTEAFF
size: once; D: NA; J: TRBJ1-1; V: TRBV6-1; DNA: TGTGCCAGCAGTGTCGGACACTTAACCGTTAACACTGAAGCTTTCTTT; CDR3: CASSVGHLTVNTEAFF
size: once; D: NA; J: TRBJ1-1; V: TRBV11-1; DNA: TGTGCCGGAGGACAGATCAACACTGAAGCTTTCTTT; CDR3: CAGGQINTEAFF
size: NA; D: NA; J: TRBJ1-2; V: TRBV18; DNA: TGTGCCAGCTCACGCAACAGGGCCCTGCATGATGGCTACACCTTC; CDR3: CASSRNRALHDGYTF
size: NA; D: TRBD1; J: TRBJ1-2; V: TRBV2; DNA: TGTGCCAGCAGGGAGGACAGGGCACGAGCTAACTATGGCTACACCTTC; CDR3: CASREDRARANYGYTF
size: NA; D: TRBD2; J: TRBJ2-3; V: TRBV19; DNA: TGTGCCAGTAGTATCCCCTCCGGTAGGCCTGGGGGGGGAGGACCAGATACGCAGTATTTT; CDR3: CASSIPSGRPGGGGPDTQYF
size: NA; D: NA; J: TRBJ1-1; V: TRBV6-5; DNA: TGTGCCAGCAGTTACTCTAGCGGGGGAAGGGGGACTGAAGCTTTCTTT; CDR3: CASSYSSGGRGTEAFF
size: few; D: TRBD1; J: TRBJ1-2; V: TRBV6-6; DNA: TGTGCCAGCAGTGACAGACAGGGGGGAGTCTATGGCTACACCTTC; CDR3: CASSDRQGGVYGYTF
size: NA; D: NA; J: TRBJ2-6; V: TRBV5-1; DNA: TGCGCCAGCAGCGCTAGGACTACGTCACACTCTGGGGCCAACGTCCTGACTTTC; CDR3: CASSARTTSHSGANVLTF